This TCR beta chain was identified in a study of blood T cell repertoires in COVID-19. The overall study: Spain, Italy and the United States supplied samples that represented acute and convalescent COVID-19.

Authors' methods: Estimates of nucleated cell counts were drawn from the amplification of reference gene primers. This table comes from immunoSEQ multiplex PCR, and its TCRdb copy is limited to in-frame clones, with some not included. V, J and clone size are those of that table, while D and trimming were read from the DNA. This table holds about 90,000 clones, less than 90% found once. The sequence was collected from a man older than 75 with acute or convalescent COVID-19. Sequencing used peripheral blood.

The CDR3 sequence: CASSLGQASYGYTF. The CDR3 DNA reads TGTGCCAGCAGTTTGGGACAGGCGTCCTATGGCTACACCTTC. This chain joins TRBV28 and TRBJ1-2; 8 bases line up with TRBD1. With V trimmed by 3 bases and J by 4 bases, 4 bases remained unmatched. The CDR3 totals 14 residues. CDR1 is MDHEN and CDR2 is SYDVKM in the germline V gene.